Presented here are 20 T cell receptor beta chains from one specimen sequenced in a study of cytomegalovirus exposure and HLA in healthy donors. Primers included in the PCR were 60 Vbeta and 13 Jbeta primers. The protocol was immunoSEQ multiplex PCR, while the TCRdb copy is restricted to in-frame clones and leaves out a portion. The table includes around 200,000 clones, 84% detected once. The sequencing sample was made of PBMCs. These receptors all come from a woman in her fifties or sixties in good health and CMV-seropositive.

The CDR3 region has the DNA TGTGCCAGCAGTGGCGACAAGGGGCAGCCCCAGCATTTT. The encoded protein is CASSGDKGQPQHF. V usage is TRBV6-1 and J usage is TRBJ1-5; perhaps TRBD1 as D (5 bases). The CDR3 is 13 residues long. Trimming removed 4 bases from V and 7 bases from J, with 11 bases in between. From germline, CDR1 is MNHNS and CDR2 SASEGT.

J is TRBJ2-7 and V is TRBV6-5; TRBD2 aligns across 7 bases. J was trimmed by 0 bases and V by 8 bases; bases with no gene match: 7. This CDR3 is 14 amino acids long. Germline CDR1 MNHEY, CDR2 SVGAGI. The CDR3: CASFPWGGSYEQYF. The CDR3 coding sequence is TGTGCCAGCTTTCCGTGGGGGGGCTCCTACGAGCAGTACTTC.

The V gene is TRBV5-1, the J gene TRBJ2-4, with 8 bases aligning to TRBD2. Germline lookup yields CDR1 SGHRS and CDR2 YFSETQ. The CDR3 totals 14 residues. Trimming removed 0 bases from V and 8 bases from J; junction bases left unmatched: 4. CDR3 in amino acids: CASSLGSGGDIQYF. In DNA form, the CDR3 reads TGCGCCAGCAGCTTGGGGTCGGGGGGGGACATTCAGTACTTC.

This clone came up once. The rearrangement links TRBV6-5 to TRBJ1-3; 7 positions match TRBD1. CDR1 is MNHEY, CDR2 SVGAGI, per germline. V lost 5 bases, J lost 4 bases, and 8 bases stayed unmatched. CDR3 size: 15 residues. The CDR3 DNA follows: TGTGCCAGCAGTGCAGGGGGTGGGAGGGGAAACACCATATATTTT. Residues: CASSAGGGRGNTIYF.

The chain combines TRBV9 with TRBJ1-1; no clear D gene. The CDR3 consists of 14 residues. Between the trimmed V and J ends, which lost 2 bases and 0 bases, there was a span of 8 bases. CDR1 and CDR2 from the germline V gene are SGDLS and YYNGEE. As DNA, the CDR3 is TGTGCCAGCAGCGTGGAGGCGATGAACACTGAAGCTTTCTTT. This encodes CASSVEAMNTEAFF. Full variable domain (remainder filled in from reference TRBV9 and TRBJ1-1): DSGVTQTPKHLITATGQRVTLRCSPRSGDLSVYWYQQSLDQGLQFLIQYYNGEERAKGNILERFSAQQFPDLHSELNLSSLELGDSALYFCASSVEAMNTEAFFGQGTRLTVV.

J is TRBJ2-2 and V is TRBV19; D gene unclear. V dropped 4 bases and J dropped 4 bases, with 10 bases sitting between them. There are 14 residues in the CDR3. The V gene's germline CDR1 is LNHDA and CDR2 SQIVND (reference sequence). As DNA, the CDR3 is TGTGCCAGTAGTACCACTCTCACCACCGGGGAGCTGTTTTTT. It translates to CASSTTLTTGELFF.

The J gene is TRBJ1-3, the V gene TRBV4-2; D is undetermined. The CDR3 runs 17 residues. Trimming removed 0 bases from V and 0 bases from J, with 12 bases in between. The germline gives CDR1 LGHNA, CDR2 YNFKEQ. The CDR3 DNA follows: TGTGCCAGCAGCCAAGATCCTTCCAGTCTCTCTGGAAACACCATATATTTT. It codes for CASSQDPSSLSGNTIYF.

As to this clone: At the DNA level, this CDR3 is encoded by other sequences in the same sample as well. This chain connects TRBV5-5 to TRBJ1-4; maybe TRBD1 (6 bases). The ends were cut back, 0 bases at V and 7 bases at J, with 10 bases in the middle. The V gene's germline CDR1 is SGHKS and CDR2 YYEKEE (reference sequence). The CDR3 is 14 residues long. CDR3 amino acids: CASSLGGLGEKLFF. The CDR3 bases are TGTGCCAGCAGCTTGGGGGGGCTGGGTGAAAAACTGTTTTTT.

The V and J genes are TRBV2 and TRBJ2-3, with D perhaps matching TRBD2 (7 bases). Germline V gene lookup returns CDR1 SNHLY and CDR2 FYNNEI. CDR3 size: 12 residues. The CDR3 nucleotides read TGTGGGGGGGGCCGGGAGACGCATACGCAGTATTTT. Translated: CGGGRETHTQYF.

The chain couples TRBV6-5 to TRBJ2-7; perhaps TRBD1 as D (6 bases). Germline CDR1 and CDR2: MNHEY and SVGAGI. The germline V and J ends were trimmed by 5 bases and 2 bases, with 10 bases remaining between them. This CDR3 spans 13 amino acids. The CDR3: CASSEQGTYEQYF. As DNA, the CDR3 is TGTGCCAGCAGTGAACAGGGAACCTACGAGCAGTACTTC.

J is TRBJ2-3 and V is TRBV5-1; 9 positions agree with TRBD1. Germline trimming cut 6 bases from V and 0 bases from J; bases unmatched to any gene: 8. The CDR3 covers 16 residues. CDR1 and CDR2 (germline): SGHRS, YFSETQ. The CDR3 region is CASKLQGAISTDTQYF. The DNA of the CDR3 is TGCGCCAGCAAATTACAGGGGGCCATTAGCACAGATACGCAGTATTTT.

The chain recombines TRBV11-2 with TRBJ2-1, with TRBD2 as a possible D gene (6 bases). With 11 bases removed from V and 3 bases from J, the gap between germline ends came to 11 bases. The CDR3 extends over 12 amino acids. The germline V gene has CDR1 SGHAT and CDR2 FQNNGV. CDR3 DNA: TGTGCCTCCTCGCGGGGCTACAATGAGCAGTTCTTC. Amino acids: CASSRGYNEQFF.

The chain uses TRBV28 and TRBJ1-1; perhaps TRBD1 as D (5 bases). CDR3 length equals 17 residues. Trimming pared 3 bases from V and 3 bases from J, leaving 20 bases between. Germline V gives CDR1 MDHEN, CDR2 SYDVKM. CDR3 coding DNA: TGTGCCAGCAGTTTTAGGTTCCGGGACTACCGGTACACTGAAGCTTTCTTT. This gives the protein CASSFRFRDYRYTEAFF.

The J gene is TRBJ1-1, the V gene TRBV7-3; D remains unclear. This CDR3 region has 12 residues. The ends were cut back, 3 bases at V and 11 bases at J, with 13 bases in the middle. In germline, CDR1 is SGHTA, CDR2 FQGTGA. The CDR3 DNA reads as TGTGCCAGCAGCTTGGAGGGCCAGGACGCTTTCTTT. Protein: CASSLEGQDAFF.

Only one count was recorded for this clone. The chain couples TRBV9 to TRBJ2-1; 8 nucleotides line up with TRBD2. CDR3 length: 15 residues. V shed 1 base, J shed 5 bases, and the junction held 5 bases outside the gene matches. Germline assignment: CDR1 SGDLS and CDR2 YYNGEE. The CDR3 protein is CASSVYPGGNNEQFF. CDR3 coding DNA: TGTGCCAGCAGCGTATATCCGGGGGGGAACAATGAGCAGTTCTTC.

This rearrangement joins TRBV19 to TRBJ2-7; TRBD2 matches 11 bases. The CDR3 has 16 residues. CDR1 is LNHDA and CDR2 is SQIVND in the germline V gene (reference sequence). The V gene end was trimmed by 10 bases and the J gene end by 3 bases; junction bases not matched to a gene: 14. The CDR3 loop reads CAKRGGTSGGDYEQYF. DNA of the CDR3: TGTGCCAAAAGGGGGGGTACTAGCGGGGGAGACTACGAGCAGTACTTC.

The V and J genes are TRBV28 and TRBJ2-5, with 7 bases lining up with TRBD2. This CDR3 has 13 amino acids. The J segment lost 4 bases and the V segment lost 7 bases, leaving 6 bases of the junction unmatched. The V gene's germline CDR1 is MDHEN and CDR2 SYDVKM. CDR3: CASTGGGGETQYF. In DNA form, the CDR3 reads TGTGCCAGCACTGGGGGGGGAGGAGAGACCCAGTACTTC.

This clone came up a few times. The rearrangement links TRBV6-1 to TRBJ1-1, with a weak D call TRBD1 (5 bases). With 4 bases removed from V and 4 bases from J, the gap between germline ends came to 10 bases. The CDR3 has 13 amino acids. CDR1 MNHNS and CDR2 SASEGT come from the germline V gene. The CDR3 loop reads CASSAGIGTEAFF. Written as DNA, the CDR3 is TGTGCCAGCAGTGCAGGGATTGGCACTGAAGCTTTCTTT.

The V gene is TRBV15, the J gene TRBJ1-2; 8 bases are shared with TRBD1. CDR3 length equals 13 residues. The junction had 2 bases not matched to a gene; V was cut back by 3 bases and J by 5 bases. Germline lookup yields CDR1 LNHNV and CDR2 YYDKDF (reference sequence). In nucleotides, the CDR3 is TGTGCCACCAGCAGGACAGGGGAATATGGCTACACCTTC. It codes for CATSRTGEYGYTF.

This chain links TRBV7-6 with TRBJ2-5, with TRBD2 as a possible D gene (6 bases). V dropped 1 base and J dropped 4 bases, with 13 bases sitting between them. Germline values: CDR1 SGHVS, CDR2 FNYEAQ. This CDR3 is 15 amino acids long. CDR3 residues: CASSLGGAPGETQYF. CDR3 sequence (DNA): TGTGCCAGCAGCTTAGGCGGGGCCCCCGGAGAGACCCAGTACTTC.